A selection of T cell receptor beta chains follows, all from one sample in a study of patients with pleural tuberculosis. TCRdb passed the reads through MiXCR, listing each CDR3 protein once. The table shows roughly 27,000 distinct CDR3 sequences, with over 15% occurring only once. Sequences were obtained from peripheral blood. The receptors derive from a human donor with pleural tuberculosis. The CDR3 runs from the conserved cysteine through the conserved F or W. The order of the fields is D gene, clone size, V gene, J gene, CDR3 DNA, CDR3 protein. D genes are given only for firm matches. The size entry gives once, few or many counts, or a class when the clone is expanded.

>TRBD1|many|TRBV28|TRBJ2-1
TGTGCCAGCAGGCCGACAGGGGGTTTCCAACCCGCGTTCTTC
CASRPTGGFQPAFF
>-|many|TRBV7-2|TRBJ2-1
TGTGCCAGCAGTACTAGTATATATGAGCAGTTCTTC
CASSTSIYEQFF
>TRBD1|medium-sized|TRBV27|TRBJ1-1
TGTGCCAGCAGTCTCTCGGGACAGCGGAACACTGAAGCTTTCTTT
CASSLSGQRNTEAFF
>TRBD2|many|TRBV19|TRBJ2-3
TGTGCCAGTAGTCCGCTAGGGCCAGCGGGGGTTGCAGATACGCAGTATTTT
CASSPLGPAGVADTQYF
>-|many|TRBV28|TRBJ2-7
TGTGCCAGCAGGCAGGGGCCCTCCTACGAGCAGTACTTC
CASRQGPSYEQYF
>TRBD1|many|TRBV12-5|TRBJ2-1
TGTGCTAGTGGTTTGGTTAAGGGGACAGGCGCGAACAATGAGCAGTTCTTC
CASGLVKGTGANNEQFF
>TRBD1|many|TRBV19|TRBJ2-5
TGTGCCAGTAGTAGTACCGGGACAGAAGAGACCCAGTACTTC
CASSSTGTEETQYF
>-|few|TRBV12-3/TRBV12-4|TRBJ2-1
TGTGCCAGCACCCAGGTAGGCTCGGCCGGTGAGCAGTTCTTC
CASTQVGSAGEQFF
>-|many|TRBV4-1|TRBJ1-5
TGCGCCAGCAGCCTCCTAGCACGCGGGAAAAATCAGCCCCAGCATTTT
CASSLLARGKNQPQHF
>-|many|TRBV27|TRBJ2-2
TGTGCCAGCAGTTTCGACACCGGGGAGCTGTTTTTT
CASSFDTGELFF
>-|many|TRBV27|TRBJ2-5
TGTGCCAGCAGTTTCCGGGAGCTAGAGACCCAGTACTTC
CASSFRELETQYF